These 7 T cell receptor beta chains were all obtained from the same sample, sequenced in a study of tumor-infiltrating lymphocytes in primary liver carcinoma. Constant-region priming of around 500 ng total RNA yielded TCR beta cDNA. Generation of the TCR beta libraries relied on three nested multiplex PCR rounds using slightly modified ARM-PCR. TRBV1-TRBV30 forward primers and a C-beta reverse primer were used in the first two PCR rounds, which each ran for about 11 cycles. TCRdb analysed the multiplex PCR reads with MiXCR anew, one entry per CDR3 protein. The repertoire consists of 300,000 to 400,000 distinct CDR3 sequences, with roughly 60% occurring once and the leading ten covering about 8.4%. Blood RNA came from unsorted whole blood; germline DNA was also extracted. The material sequenced was peripheral blood. The receptors here all came from a man in his forties with primary liver carcinoma and hepatitis B virus infection.

A remark on this clonotype: A single base separates this from a much larger clone, so it may be a read error. The chain has TRBV6-2 or TRBV6-3 and TRBJ1-1; 7 nucleotides agree with TRBD1. This CDR3 comprises 15 residues. Per germline, CDR1 MNHEY and CDR2 SVGEGT. As DNA, the CDR3 is TGTGCCAGCAAGATGACAGGGAGGGGCGACACTGAAGCTTCCTTT. As protein: CASKMTGRGDTEASF.

As to this clonotype: A clone one base away is much larger, so this may be a read error. The chain couples TRBV12-3 or TRBV12-4 to TRBJ1-1, with 7 bases fitting TRBD1. The CDR3 is 14 residues long. The CDR3 loop reads CASSFRGARTGAFF. The CDR3 nucleotides read TGTGCCAGCAGTTTCAGGGGGGCGCGCACTGGAGCTTTCTTT.

About this clonotype: One base away lies a much larger clone, so this may be a sequencing read error. This chain uses TRBV29-1 with TRBJ2-3; D is perhaps TRBD1 (6 bases). The germline V and J ends were trimmed by 4 bases and 2 bases, with 13 bases remaining between them. Germline-derived CDR1 and CDR2 are SQVTM and ANQGSEA. This CDR3 is 14 amino acids long. CDR3 loop: CSVAGQGNTDTQYF. The CDR3 coding sequence is TGCAGCGTTGCTGGGCAGGGGAACACAGATACGCAGTATTTT.

Comments on this clonotype: A read error is possible here, since a much larger clone lies one base away. The gene calls are TRBV5-5 and TRBJ2-2; the D gene could be TRBD1 or TRBD2 (5 bases each). CDR1 and CDR2 from the germline V gene are SGHKS and YYEKEE (reference sequence). The CDR3 is 14 residues long. DNA of the CDR3: TGTACCAGCAACCTGGGACCCCTCGGGGGGGAGCTGTTTTTT. Residues: CTSNLGPLGGELFF. The entire variable domain, with the rest obtained from reference TRBV5-5 and TRBJ2-2, is as follows: DAGVTQSPTHLIKTRGQQVTLRCSPISGHKSVSWYQQVLGQGPQFIFQYYEKEERGRGNFPDRFSARQFPNYSSELNVNALLLGDSALYLCTSNLGPLGGELFFGEGSRLTVL.

Many counts were recorded for this clonotype. This chain uses TRBV15 with TRBJ1-1; D remains unclear. This CDR3 is built from 14 residues. V was shortened by 0 bases and J by 5 bases, with 10 bases between the two germline ends. Germline V gene lookup returns CDR1 LNHNV and CDR2 YYDKDF (reference sequence). CDR3 sequence: CATSRDHAGTEAFF. CDR3 in DNA: TGTGCCACCAGCAGAGATCATGCGGGGACTGAAGCTTTCTTT.

A note on this clonotype: At one boundary the junction diverges from the germline segment, which might be a read error. The gene calls are TRBV11-3 and TRBJ2-6; 8 nucleotides match TRBD1. Per germline, CDR1 SGHNT and CDR2 YENEEA. The CDR3 totals 18 residues. CDR3 DNA sequence: TGCGCCAGCAGCTTCAGAGGGACAGGAACTTCTGGGGCCAACATCCTGACTTTC. Translation: CASSFRGTGTSGANILTF.

Concerning this clonotype: This could be a read error, since a much larger clone is one nucleotide away. The chain combines TRBV12-3 or TRBV12-4 with TRBJ2-3; D may be TRBD2 (6 bases). Trimming removed 8 bases from V and 4 bases from J, with 16 bases in between. This CDR3 contains 14 residues. As DNA, the CDR3 is TGTGCCAGCTGTTCAAGAGCGGGCGCAGATACGCAGTATTTT. Residues: CASCSRAGADTQYF.